These 2 T cell receptor beta chains originate from one sample sequenced in a study of T cells after yellow fever vaccination. TCRdb called the 5' RACE reads again in MiXCR, with one record for every CDR3 protein. The sample yields approximately 550,000 distinct CDR3 sequences, 15% to 20% seen once. The sequenced sample was PBMCs, obtained 15 days after the yellow fever booster vaccination. The receptors were sampled from a man aged 25 to 45 who received the YFV17D yellow fever vaccine.

The chain uses TRBV20-1 and TRBJ2-3; TRBD2 is a possible D gene (6 bases). There are 13 residues in the CDR3. Trimming removed 1 base at V and 5 bases at J, with 10 bases between. Germline CDR1 DFQATT, CDR2 SNEGSKA (reference sequence). CDR3 protein: CSARGGRRDTQYF. Here the CDR3 DNA reads TGCAGTGCTAGAGGTGGGAGGCGAGATACGCAGTATTTT.

The chain couples TRBV20-1 to TRBJ2-5, with a tentative D call TRBD2 (5 bases). Per the germline V gene, CDR1 is DFQATT and CDR2 is SNEGSKA (reference sequence). This CDR3 has 15 amino acids. V lost 0 bases and J 1 base, leaving 12 bases between the germline ends. Here the CDR3 DNA reads TGCAGTGCTAGAGATATTTCGGGGTCCCAAGAGACCCAGTACTTC. It codes for CSARDISGSQETQYF.